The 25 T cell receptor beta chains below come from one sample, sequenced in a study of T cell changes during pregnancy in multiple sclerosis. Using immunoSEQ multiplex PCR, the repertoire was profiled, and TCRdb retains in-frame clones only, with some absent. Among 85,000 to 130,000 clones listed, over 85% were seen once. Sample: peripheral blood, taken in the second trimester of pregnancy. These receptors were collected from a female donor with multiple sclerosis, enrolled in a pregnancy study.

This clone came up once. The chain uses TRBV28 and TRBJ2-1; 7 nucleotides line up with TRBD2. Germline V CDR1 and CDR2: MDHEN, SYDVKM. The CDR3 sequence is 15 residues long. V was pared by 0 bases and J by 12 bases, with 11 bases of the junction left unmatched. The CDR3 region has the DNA TGTGCCAGCAGTTTATGGGGGCGGGGGACTCGCGGGCAGTTCTTC. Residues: CASSLWGRGTRGQFF.

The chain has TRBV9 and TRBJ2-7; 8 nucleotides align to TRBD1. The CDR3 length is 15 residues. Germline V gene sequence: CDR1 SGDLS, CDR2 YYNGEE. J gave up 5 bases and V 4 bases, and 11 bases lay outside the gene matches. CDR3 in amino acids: CASSTRTGPSDEQYF. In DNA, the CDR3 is TGTGCCAGCAGCACCCGGACAGGGCCGTCCGACGAGCAGTACTTC.

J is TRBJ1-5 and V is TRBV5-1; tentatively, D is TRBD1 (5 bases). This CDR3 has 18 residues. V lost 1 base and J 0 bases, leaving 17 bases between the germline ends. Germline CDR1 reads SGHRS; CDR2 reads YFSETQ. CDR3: CASSLSPQGGDSNQPQHF. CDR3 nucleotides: TGCGCCAGCAGCTTGAGTCCGCAGGGAGGAGATAGCAATCAGCCCCAGCATTTT.

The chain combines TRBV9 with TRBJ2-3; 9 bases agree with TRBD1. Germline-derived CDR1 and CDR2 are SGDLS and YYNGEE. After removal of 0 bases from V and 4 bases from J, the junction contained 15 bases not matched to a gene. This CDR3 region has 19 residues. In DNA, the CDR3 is TGTGCCAGCAGCGTAGTCCCCCCCACAGGGGGCGCCGGGGCAGATACGCAGTATTTT. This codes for CASSVVPPTGGAGADTQYF.

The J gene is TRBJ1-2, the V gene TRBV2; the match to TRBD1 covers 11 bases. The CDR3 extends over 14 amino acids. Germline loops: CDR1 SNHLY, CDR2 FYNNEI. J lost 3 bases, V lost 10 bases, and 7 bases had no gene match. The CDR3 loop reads CATPSGQGDYGYTF. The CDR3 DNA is TGTGCCACCCCGTCGGGACAGGGGGACTATGGCTACACCTTC.

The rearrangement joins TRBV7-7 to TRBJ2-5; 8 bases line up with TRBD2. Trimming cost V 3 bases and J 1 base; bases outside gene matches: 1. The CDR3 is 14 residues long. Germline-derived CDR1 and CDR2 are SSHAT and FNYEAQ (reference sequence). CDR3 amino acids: CASSFGGGQETQYF. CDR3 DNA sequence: TGTGCCAGCAGCTTCGGGGGGGGCCAAGAGACCCAGTACTTC.

The CDR3 coding sequence is TGTGCCTGGAGCCTCGGACTAGCGATGAACACCGGGGAGCTGTTTTTT. Its protein is CAWSLGLAMNTGELFF. The J gene is TRBJ2-2, the V gene TRBV30; 9 bases are shared with TRBD2. This CDR3 region has 16 residues. The J segment lost 1 base and the V segment lost 3 bases, leaving 6 bases of the junction unmatched. Germline loops: CDR1 GTSNPN, CDR2 SVGIG (reference sequence).

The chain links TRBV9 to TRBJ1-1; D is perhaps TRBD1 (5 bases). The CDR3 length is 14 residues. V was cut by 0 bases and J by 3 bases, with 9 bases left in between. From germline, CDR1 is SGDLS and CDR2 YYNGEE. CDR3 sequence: CASSVVGADTEAFF. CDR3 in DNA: TGTGCCAGCAGCGTAGTTGGGGCGGACACTGAAGCTTTCTTT.

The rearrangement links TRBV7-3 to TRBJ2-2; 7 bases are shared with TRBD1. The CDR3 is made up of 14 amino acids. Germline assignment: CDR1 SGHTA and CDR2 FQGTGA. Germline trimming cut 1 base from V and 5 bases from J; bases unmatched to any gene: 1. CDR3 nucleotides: TGTGCCAGCAGCTTAAACAGGGGAACCGGGGAGCTGTTTTTT. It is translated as CASSLNRGTGELFF.

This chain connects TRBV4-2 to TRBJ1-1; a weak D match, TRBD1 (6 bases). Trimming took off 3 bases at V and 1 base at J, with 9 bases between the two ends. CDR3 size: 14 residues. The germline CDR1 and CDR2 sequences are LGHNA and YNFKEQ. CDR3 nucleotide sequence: TGTGCCAGCAGCCAGGTCAGGGGGAACACTGAAGCTTTCTTT. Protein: CASSQVRGNTEAFF.

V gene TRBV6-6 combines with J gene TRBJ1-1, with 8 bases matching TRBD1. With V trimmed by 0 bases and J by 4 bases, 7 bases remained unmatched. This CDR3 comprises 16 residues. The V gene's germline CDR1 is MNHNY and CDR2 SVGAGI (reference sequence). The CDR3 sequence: CASSYSQGARGTEAFF. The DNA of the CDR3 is TGTGCCAGCAGTTACTCCCAGGGGGCGCGGGGCACTGAAGCTTTCTTT.

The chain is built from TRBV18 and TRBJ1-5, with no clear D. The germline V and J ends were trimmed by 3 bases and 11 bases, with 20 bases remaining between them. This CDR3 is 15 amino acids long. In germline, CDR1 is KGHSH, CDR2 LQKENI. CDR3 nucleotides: TGTGCCAGCTCACCCAACTTGGGCCTCGTGTCGTCCCAGCATTTT. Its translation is CASSPNLGLVSSQHF.

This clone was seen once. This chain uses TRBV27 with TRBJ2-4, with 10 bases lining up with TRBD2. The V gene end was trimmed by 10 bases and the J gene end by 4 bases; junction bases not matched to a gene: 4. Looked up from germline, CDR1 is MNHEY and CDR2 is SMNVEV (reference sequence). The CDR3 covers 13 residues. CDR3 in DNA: TGTGCCACCGGACTAGCGGAAAAAAACATTCAGTACTTC. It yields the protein CATGLAEKNIQYF.

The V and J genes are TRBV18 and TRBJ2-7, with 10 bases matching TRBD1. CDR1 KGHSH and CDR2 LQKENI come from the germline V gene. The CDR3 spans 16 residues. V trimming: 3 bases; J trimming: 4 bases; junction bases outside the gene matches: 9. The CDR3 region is CASSPDISGQGYEQYF. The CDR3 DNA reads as TGTGCCAGCTCACCCGACATATCGGGACAGGGGTACGAGCAGTACTTC.

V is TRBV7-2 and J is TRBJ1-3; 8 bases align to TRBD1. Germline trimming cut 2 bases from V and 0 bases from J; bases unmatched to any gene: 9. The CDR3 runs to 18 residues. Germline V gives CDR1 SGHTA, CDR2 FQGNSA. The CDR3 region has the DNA TGTGCCAGCAGCTTAATGTTCGCAGGGGGCAACTCTGGAAACACCATATATTTT. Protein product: CASSLMFAGGNSGNTIYF.

CDR3 DNA: TGCGCCAGCAGCTTGATGGAGGGAGTAACCGGGGAGCTGTTTTTT. Protein: CASSLMEGVTGELFF. The chain uses TRBV5-1 and TRBJ2-2; D is perhaps TRBD2 (6 bases). CDR3 size: 15 residues. The germline V and J ends were trimmed by 1 base and 5 bases, with 12 bases remaining between them. From germline, CDR1 is SGHRS and CDR2 YFSETQ.

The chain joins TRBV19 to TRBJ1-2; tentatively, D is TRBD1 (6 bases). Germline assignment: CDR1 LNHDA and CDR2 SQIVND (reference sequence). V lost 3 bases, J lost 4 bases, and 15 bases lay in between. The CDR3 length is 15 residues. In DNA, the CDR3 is TGTGCCAGTAGTATGGGGGCGATATCTCTCTATGGCTACACCTTC. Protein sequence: CASSMGAISLYGYTF.

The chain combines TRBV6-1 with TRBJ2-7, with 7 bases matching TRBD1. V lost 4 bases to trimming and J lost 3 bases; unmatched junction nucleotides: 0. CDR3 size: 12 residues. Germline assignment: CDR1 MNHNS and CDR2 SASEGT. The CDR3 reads CASSGTGYEQYF. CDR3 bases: TGTGCCAGCAGTGGGACAGGCTACGAGCAGTACTTC.

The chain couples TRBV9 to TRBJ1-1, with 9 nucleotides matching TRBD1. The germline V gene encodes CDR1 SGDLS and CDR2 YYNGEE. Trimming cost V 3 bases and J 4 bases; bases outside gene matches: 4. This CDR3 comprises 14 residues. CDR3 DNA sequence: TGTGCCAGCAGCGCGATACAGGGGGCCACTGAAGCTTTCTTT. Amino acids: CASSAIQGATEAFF.

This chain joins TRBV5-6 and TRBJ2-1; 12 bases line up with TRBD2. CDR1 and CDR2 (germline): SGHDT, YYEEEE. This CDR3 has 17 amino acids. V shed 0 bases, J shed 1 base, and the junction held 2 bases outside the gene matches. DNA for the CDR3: TGTGCCAGCAGCTTGGGGACTAGCGGGAAGTCCTACAATGAGCAGTTCTTC. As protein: CASSLGTSGKSYNEQFF. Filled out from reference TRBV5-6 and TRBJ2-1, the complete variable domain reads DAGVTQSPTHLIKTRGQQVTLRCSPKSGHDTVSWYQQALGQGPQFIFQYYEEEERQRGNFPDRFSGHQFPNYSSELNVNALLLGDSALYLCASSLGTSGKSYNEQFFGPGTRLTVL.

The CDR3 loop reads CASRATMNTEAFF. CDR3 in DNA: TGTGCCAGCAGAGCTACCATGAACACTGAAGCTTTCTTT. J is TRBJ1-1 and V is TRBV6-1; D call uncertain. The length of the CDR3 is 13 residues. Trimming shortened V by 6 bases and J by 0 bases, and 8 bases separated the two germline ends. The germline gives CDR1 MNHNS, CDR2 SASEGT.

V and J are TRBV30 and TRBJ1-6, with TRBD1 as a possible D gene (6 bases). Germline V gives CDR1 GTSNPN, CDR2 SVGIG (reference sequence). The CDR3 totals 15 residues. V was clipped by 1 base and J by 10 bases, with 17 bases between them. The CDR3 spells CAWSATSPGESPLHF. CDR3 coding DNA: TGTGCCTGGAGTGCAACCTCCCCAGGGGAGTCACCCCTCCACTTT.

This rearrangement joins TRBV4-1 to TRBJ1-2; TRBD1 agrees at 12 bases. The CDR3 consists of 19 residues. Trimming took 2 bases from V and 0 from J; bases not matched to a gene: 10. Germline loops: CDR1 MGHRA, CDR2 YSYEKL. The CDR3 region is CASSQWAGTGGPPNYGYTF. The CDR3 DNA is TGCGCCAGCAGCCAATGGGCCGGGACAGGGGGCCCCCCTAACTATGGCTACACCTTC.

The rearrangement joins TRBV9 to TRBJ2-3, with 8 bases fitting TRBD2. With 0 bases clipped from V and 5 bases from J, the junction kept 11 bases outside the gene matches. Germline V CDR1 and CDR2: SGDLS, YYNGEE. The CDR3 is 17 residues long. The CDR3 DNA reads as TGTGCCAGCAGCGTAGACCCCTCCGGGGGGGCTTTAGATACGCAGTATTTT. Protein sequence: CASSVDPSGGALDTQYF. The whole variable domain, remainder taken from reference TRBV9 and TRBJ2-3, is DSGVTQTPKHLITATGQRVTLRCSPRSGDLSVYWYQQSLDQGLQFLIQYYNGEERAKGNILERFSAQQFPDLHSELNLSSLELGDSALYFCASSVDPSGGALDTQYFGPGTRLTVL.

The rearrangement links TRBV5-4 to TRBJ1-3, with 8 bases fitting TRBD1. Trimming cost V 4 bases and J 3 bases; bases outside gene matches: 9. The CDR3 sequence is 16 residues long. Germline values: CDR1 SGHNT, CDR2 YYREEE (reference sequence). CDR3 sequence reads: CASSETGVLGGNTIYF. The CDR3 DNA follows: TGTGCCAGCAGCGAGACAGGGGTGCTAGGTGGAAACACCATATATTTT.